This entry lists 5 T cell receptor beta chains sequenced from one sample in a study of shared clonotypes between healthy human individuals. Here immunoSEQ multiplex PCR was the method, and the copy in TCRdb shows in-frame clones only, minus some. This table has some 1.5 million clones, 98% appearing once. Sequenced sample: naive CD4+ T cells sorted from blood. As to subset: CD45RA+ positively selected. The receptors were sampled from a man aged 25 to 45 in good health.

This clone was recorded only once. In DNA form, the CDR3 reads TGTGCCAGCCGCGGACTAGCGGGACTCGGGGAGCTGTTTTTT. This encodes CASRGLAGLGELFF. The V and J genes are TRBV27 and TRBJ2-2, with TRBD2 matching 12 bases. The CDR3 is 14 residues long. V gave up 8 bases and J gave up 7 bases; unmatched junction bases: 5. The germline gives CDR1 MNHEY, CDR2 SMNVEV (reference sequence).

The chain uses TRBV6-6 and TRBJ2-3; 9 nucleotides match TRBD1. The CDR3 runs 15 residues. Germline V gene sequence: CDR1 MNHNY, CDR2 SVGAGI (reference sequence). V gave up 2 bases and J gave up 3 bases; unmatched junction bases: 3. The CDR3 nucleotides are TGTGCCAGCAGTTACCCGACAGGGGGAACAGATACGCAGTATTTT. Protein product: CASSYPTGGTDTQYF.

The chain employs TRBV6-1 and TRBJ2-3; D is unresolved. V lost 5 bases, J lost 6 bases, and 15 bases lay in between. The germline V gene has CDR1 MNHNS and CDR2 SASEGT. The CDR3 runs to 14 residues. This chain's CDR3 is CASSLTVNWDTQYF. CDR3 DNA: TGTGCCAGCAGTTTGACGGTAAATTGGGATACGCAGTATTTT.

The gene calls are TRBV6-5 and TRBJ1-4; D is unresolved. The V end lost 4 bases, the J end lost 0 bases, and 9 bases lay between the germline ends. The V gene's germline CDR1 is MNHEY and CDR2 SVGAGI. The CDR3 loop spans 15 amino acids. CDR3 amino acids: CASSSAGATNEKLFF. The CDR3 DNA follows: TGTGCCAGCAGTTCAGCCGGTGCAACTAATGAAAAACTGTTTTTT.

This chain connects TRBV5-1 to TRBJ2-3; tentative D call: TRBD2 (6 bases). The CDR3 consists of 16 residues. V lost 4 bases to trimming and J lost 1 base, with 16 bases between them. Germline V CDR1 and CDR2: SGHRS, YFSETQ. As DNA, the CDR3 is TGCGCCAGCAGCATACAGACTAGTGGAGGCACAGATACGCAGTATTTT. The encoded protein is CASSIQTSGGTDTQYF.